Here is one T cell receptor (beta chain) with its context. This entry comes from a study of blood T cell repertoires in COVID-19. Study background: T cells, B-cell-depleted T cells, or PBMCs supplied cDNA or gDNA.

Under the authors' procedure: Nucleated cell number was recorded as an estimate derived from reference gene primer amplification. The data were produced by immunoSEQ multiplex PCR, yet TCRdb's version contains in-frame clones alone and is incomplete. D and trimming were read from the DNA, whereas the V and J calls and clone size are those reported in that table. The repertoire holds about 190,000 clones, with more than 75% as singletons. The sequence was collected from a woman aged 55-69 years with COVID-19, enrolled during active disease. Sequenced material: peripheral blood.

This CDR3 reads CASSLGRGTGANVLTF. The CDR3 coding sequence is TGTGCCAGCAGCTTAGGAAGGGGTACAGGGGCCAACGTCCTGACTTTC. The chain joins TRBV7-9 to TRBJ2-6; maybe TRBD1 (5 bases). Germline loops: CDR1 SEHNR, CDR2 FQNEAQ (reference sequence). This CDR3 has 16 amino acids. V was trimmed by 1 base and J by 4 bases, leaving 11 bases between them.